The 20 T cell receptor beta chains in this list originate from one sample, sequenced in a study of CD8 T cells in Susac syndrome. When the RNA was reverse transcribed, random hexamers were used with an input of roughly 0.5 to 1 ug. TCRdb reprocessed the immunoSEQ multiplex PCR reads with MiXCR, giving one entry per CDR3 protein. The sample carries some 190,000 distinct CDR3 sequences, around 95% recorded once. The specimen sequenced was CD4+ T cells from PBMCs. These receptors were taken from a human donor with multiple sclerosis.

This sequence joins TRBV5-1 and TRBJ2-7; D not certain. The CDR3 has 16 amino acids. Germline CDR1 reads SGHRS; CDR2 reads YFSETQ. Trimming removed 6 bases from V and 4 bases from J, with 23 bases in between. The CDR3 here is CASTPSRPSTRYEQYF. The CDR3 DNA reads TGCGCCAGCACCCCAAGCCGTCCATCAACACGATACGAGCAGTACTTC.

This chain connects TRBV20-1 to TRBJ1-6; D is unresolved. Trimming removed 7 bases from V and 0 bases from J, with 13 bases in between. The CDR3 is made up of 15 amino acids. The V gene's germline CDR1 is DFQATT and CDR2 SNEGSKA (reference sequence). The CDR3 loop is CSGMVPGSYNSPLHF. The DNA for the CDR3 is TGCAGTGGGATGGTGCCGGGCTCCTATAATTCACCCCTCCACTTT.

The chain recombines TRBV19 with TRBJ2-3; 11 bases align to TRBD2. CDR3 size: 16 residues. Looked up from germline, CDR1 is LNHDA and CDR2 is SQIVND (reference sequence). With V trimmed by 6 bases and J by 5 bases, 10 bases remained unmatched. CDR3 sequence (DNA): TGTGCCAGTAGAGGACTAGCGGGCGAGGGGAGAGATACGCAGTATTTT. Its protein is CASRGLAGEGRDTQYF.

CDR3 loop: CASSYFGGSSYNEQFF. The CDR3 nucleotides are TGTGCCAGCAGTTACTTCGGGGGGAGCTCCTACAATGAGCAGTTCTTC. This chain connects TRBV6-6 to TRBJ2-1, with 7 bases that match TRBD2. Germline V gives CDR1 MNHNY, CDR2 SVGAGI (reference sequence). V lost 1 base, J lost 0 bases, and 3 bases stayed unmatched. The CDR3 covers 16 residues.

The chain links TRBV3-1 to TRBJ2-2; 10 bases align to TRBD1. The CDR3 spans 16 residues. Germline CDR1 LGHDT, CDR2 YNNKEL (reference sequence). The J segment lost 5 bases and the V segment lost 4 bases, leaving 7 bases of the junction unmatched. CDR3 sequence (DNA): TGTGCCAGCAGCCCCGAACGGGACAGGGGTACCGGGGAGCTGTTTTTT. Encoded protein: CASSPERDRGTGELFF.

The chain uses TRBV29-1 and TRBJ1-5, with D unclear. CDR3 length: 14 amino acids. CDR1 is SQVTM, CDR2 ANQGSEA, per germline. V shed 6 bases and J shed 0 bases, with 12 bases lying between them. CDR3 coding DNA: TGCAGCGTCCTAACTGGGCGTAGCAATCAGCCCCAGCATTTT. Translating gives CSVLTGRSNQPQHF.

The V and J genes are TRBV29-1 and TRBJ2-2, with 8 bases lining up with TRBD1. Trimming at V came to 7 bases and at J to 5 bases, leaving 9 bases not matched to a gene. The CDR3 spans 14 residues. The V gene's germline CDR1 is SQVTM and CDR2 ANQGSEA. The CDR3 region is CSGARGQGTGELFF. The CDR3 bases are TGCAGCGGAGCCAGGGGGCAAGGGACCGGGGAGCTGTTTTTT.

This clonotype occurred once. This sequence joins TRBV7-6 and TRBJ2-1; tentatively, D is TRBD2 (5 bases). V was cut by 0 bases and J by 5 bases, with 5 bases left in between. The CDR3 is 13 residues long. The germline gives CDR1 SGHVS, CDR2 FNYEAQ. The CDR3, as DNA: TGTGCCAGCAGCTTAGCGGGAGACAATGAGCAGTTCTTC. This codes for CASSLAGDNEQFF.

The rearrangement uses TRBV18 and TRBJ2-7; TRBD1 matches at 7 bases. Germline V gene sequence: CDR1 KGHSH, CDR2 LQKENI. The CDR3 is made up of 14 amino acids. The V and J ends lost 5 bases and 0 bases, in that order; junction bases with no gene match: 4. This chain's CDR3 is CASSGQVSSYEQYF. CDR3 DNA sequence: TGTGCCAGCTCAGGACAGGTGAGCTCCTACGAGCAGTACTTC.

The chain couples TRBV29-1 to TRBJ1-2; tentatively, D is TRBD1 (5 bases). Germline lookup yields CDR1 SQVTM and CDR2 ANQGSEA. Trimming stripped 3 bases from V and 8 bases from J, with 10 bases between. This CDR3 spans 11 amino acids. The CDR3 loop is CSVEARDGYTF. In DNA, the CDR3 is TGCAGCGTTGAGGCCAGGGACGGCTACACCTTC.

V gene TRBV2 combines with J gene TRBJ1-1, with D uncertain. V was clipped by 0 bases and J by 5 bases, with 7 bases between them. CDR1 and CDR2 (germline): SNHLY, FYNNEI. The CDR3 consists of 13 residues. CDR3 sequence: CASSEAGLTEAFF. In DNA, the CDR3 is TGTGCCAGCAGTGAAGCAGGGTTAACTGAAGCTTTCTTT.

The chain couples TRBV14 to TRBJ1-2; 9 bases line up with TRBD1. This CDR3 has 18 residues. Losses at the gene ends were 1 base for V and 6 bases for J; bases not matched to a gene: 15. The germline CDR1 and CDR2 sequences are SGHDN and FVKESK. CDR3 amino acids: CASSQVRPTGGGKDGYTF. The CDR3 DNA sequence: TGTGCCAGCAGCCAAGTCCGACCCACAGGGGGCGGGAAGGATGGCTACACCTTC.

CDR3 protein: CASKRERSYEQYF. The CDR3 bases are TGTGCCAGCAAGAGAGAGAGGAGCTACGAGCAGTACTTC. The chain is built from TRBV2 and TRBJ2-7; D call uncertain. CDR1 and CDR2 from the germline V gene are SNHLY and FYNNEI. This CDR3 is 13 amino acids long. The V end lost 7 bases, the J end lost 3 bases, and 13 bases lay between the germline ends.

The CDR3 DNA reads as TGTGCCAGCAGCTTAGCGAGGGAGACCCAGTACTTC. Protein sequence: CASSLARETQYF. The J gene is TRBJ2-5, the V gene TRBV7-9; D is uncertain. Germline values: CDR1 SEHNR, CDR2 FQNEAQ (reference sequence). V was pared by 0 bases and J by 5 bases, with 4 bases between. The CDR3 length is 12 residues.

The V call is TRBV11-2, the J call TRBJ1-5; D gene ambiguous. This CDR3 has 16 residues. Germline V gene lookup returns CDR1 SGHAT and CDR2 FQNNGV. V dropped 5 bases and J dropped 0 bases, with 14 bases sitting between them. The CDR3 spells CASSPPGKGSNQPQHF. As DNA, the CDR3 is TGTGCCAGCAGCCCCCCCGGGAAGGGTAGCAATCAGCCCCAGCATTTT.

The table lists this clonotype with a count of one. V usage is TRBV7-9 and J usage is TRBJ1-6; the match to TRBD1 covers 9 bases. Germline trimming cut 7 bases from V and 10 bases from J; bases unmatched to any gene: 17. From germline, CDR1 is SEHNR and CDR2 FQNEAQ (reference sequence). The CDR3 runs to 17 residues. CDR3 bases: TGTGCCAGCACCCTTAAGGGGACAGGGAATACACCCTCACCCCTCCACTTT. Residues: CASTLKGTGNTPSPLHF.

CDR3 loop: CSGLPRAKNIQYF. The CDR3 DNA reads as TGCAGCGGGCTCCCGCGAGCCAAAAACATTCAGTACTTC. The chain carries TRBV20-1 and TRBJ2-4; unclear D gene. Looked up from germline, CDR1 is DFQATT and CDR2 is SNEGSKA (reference sequence). CDR3 length equals 13 residues.

The genes are TRBV18 and TRBJ2-7; maybe TRBD1 (6 bases). Germline V CDR1 and CDR2: KGHSH, LQKENI. Trimming left V 6 bases short and J 0 bases short, with 15 bases between. The CDR3 contains 15 residues. DNA for the CDR3: TGTGCCAGCTCGCTCCAGGGGCTAAGCTCCTACGAGCAGTACTTC. Translation: CASSLQGLSSYEQYF.

The chain recombines TRBV2 with TRBJ1-2; 10 nucleotides line up with TRBD1. V shed 6 bases, J shed 6 bases, and the junction held 13 bases outside the gene matches. Germline assignment: CDR1 SNHLY and CDR2 FYNNEI. CDR3 length: 16 residues. The CDR3 DNA reads as TGTGCCAGCAGCCGCAATCCCTTGACAGGGGGCGATGGCTACACCTTC. This codes for CASSRNPLTGGDGYTF.

V gene TRBV20-1 combines with J gene TRBJ2-7; D is uncertain. Trimming cost V 0 bases and J 0 bases, with 12 bases left between them. The CDR3 has 15 residues. Germline V gives CDR1 DFQATT, CDR2 SNEGSKA (reference sequence). The CDR3 region is CSARDPIRNSYEQYF. In nucleotides, the CDR3 is TGCAGTGCTAGAGATCCAATCCGAAACTCCTACGAGCAGTACTTC.